These 29 T cell receptor beta chains originate from one sample sequenced in a study of response to subunit inactivated influenza vaccine. TCRdb reanalysed the RT-PCR reads using MiXCR and keeps one entry per CDR3 protein. The table has roughly 670,000 distinct CDR3 sequences, 14% seen once; the top ten hold approximately 7.6%. The sequenced sample was PBMCs from blood, obtained around two weeks before vaccination. All receptors derive from a man between 45 and 60 years old who received an inactivated influenza vaccine.

This clonotype was recorded a few times. The chain has TRBV6-1 and TRBJ1-3, with D uncertain. V lost 8 bases, J lost 4 bases, and 12 bases lay in between. The CDR3 is made up of 13 amino acids. Germline CDR1 is MNHNS and CDR2 is SASEGT. CDR3: CASATSEGNTIYF. The CDR3 DNA reads TGTGCCAGCGCGACCTCGGAAGGAAACACCATATATTTT.

The V gene is TRBV6-2 or TRBV6-3, the J gene TRBJ2-3; 7 positions agree with TRBD1. J gave up 7 bases and V 6 bases, and 10 bases lay outside the gene matches. Germline CDR1 is MNHEY and CDR2 is SVGEGT. This CDR3 is 14 amino acids long. For the CDR3, the DNA is TGTGCCAGCAGCCCTGGGACAGTCCTGAATACGCAGTATTTT. Amino acid sequence: CASSPGTVLNTQYF.

This rearrangement joins TRBV29-1 to TRBJ2-5, with unresolved D. The length of the CDR3 is 12 residues. V was pared by 4 bases and J by 2 bases, with 8 bases between. Germline lookup yields CDR1 SQVTM and CDR2 ANQGSEA. This CDR3 is CSVARSQETQYF. CDR3 nucleotide sequence: TGCAGCGTTGCCAGGAGTCAAGAGACCCAGTACTTC. Looking up the rest from reference TRBV29-1 and TRBJ2-5 gives the full variable domain: SAVISQKPSRDICQRGTSLTIQCQVDSQVTMMFWYRQQPGQSLTLIATANQGSEATYESGFVIDKFPISRPNLTFSTLTVSNMSPEDSSIYLCSVARSQETQYFGPGTRLLVL.

This clonotype has a handful of counts. The chain carries TRBV5-1 and TRBJ1-3; D perhaps matches TRBD1 (5 bases). This CDR3 comprises 14 residues. The V end was cut by 0 bases, the J end by 7 bases, with 11 bases between. Looked up from germline, CDR1 is SGHRS and CDR2 is YFSETQ. The CDR3 nucleotides read TGCGCCAGCAGCTTGGGGGACCTAGGGAACACCATATATTTT. Translating it yields CASSLGDLGNTIYF.

This chain links TRBV5-1 with TRBJ1-1; TRBD1 might be the D (6 bases). The CDR3 length is 13 residues. The V and J ends lost 6 bases and 3 bases respectively, with 12 bases between them. Germline CDR1 SGHRS, CDR2 YFSETQ. The chain's CDR3 is CASTVQGDTEAFF. CDR3 nucleotide sequence: TGCGCCAGCACGGTACAGGGTGACACTGAAGCTTTCTTT.

This clonotype came up many times. The chain employs TRBV6-5 and TRBJ2-7, with D maybe TRBD1 (6 bases). The CDR3 contains 15 residues. Looked up from germline, CDR1 is MNHEY and CDR2 is SVGAGI. V was trimmed by 2 bases and J by 5 bases, leaving 16 bases between them. The CDR3 loop reads CASSYTGNLGHEQYF. The CDR3 coding sequence is TGTGCCAGCAGTTACACAGGGAATTTGGGCCACGAGCAGTACTTC.

The chain is built from TRBV29-1 and TRBJ2-7; 13 bases are shared with TRBD2. J lost 4 bases, V lost 1 base, and 4 bases had no gene match. This CDR3 has 15 residues. Germline values: CDR1 SQVTM, CDR2 ANQGSEA. As DNA, the CDR3 is TGCAGCGTTGAAGGGACTAGCGGGAGTAAATACGAGCAGTACTTC. Amino acids: CSVEGTSGSKYEQYF.

This clonotype was seen a handful of times. CDR3 loop: CASPVLTRGLRTEAFF. For the CDR3, the DNA is TGTGCCAGTCCTGTCCTAACCAGGGGGCTCAGGACTGAAGCTTTCTTT. V gene TRBV6-4 combines with J gene TRBJ1-1, with 8 nucleotides matching TRBD1. Trimming removed 9 bases from V and 5 bases from J; junction bases left unmatched: 17. The CDR3 length is 16 residues. In germline, CDR1 is MRHNA, CDR2 SNTAGT.

The sample holds a few counts of this clonotype. The chain links TRBV29-1 to TRBJ1-2; D unclear. V lost 3 bases to trimming and J lost 7 bases, with 15 bases between them. The CDR3 spans 13 residues. CDR1 SQVTM and CDR2 ANQGSEA come from the germline V gene. The CDR3 is CSVDPIGVGGYTF. CDR3 DNA: TGCAGCGTTGACCCGATCGGGGTCGGTGGCTACACCTTC.

This clonotype was counted a few times. V and J are TRBV29-1 and TRBJ2-7, with D possibly being TRBD2 (5 bases). Germline V CDR1 and CDR2: SQVTM, ANQGSEA. V was shortened by 4 bases and J by 2 bases, with 9 bases between the two germline ends. The CDR3 is 12 residues long. The CDR3, as DNA: TGCAGCGTTGCCGGGGATCCCTACGAGCAGTACTTC. It yields the protein CSVAGDPYEQYF.

The chain has TRBV19 and TRBJ2-5; either TRBD1 or TRBD2 may supply D (5 bases each). V was shortened by 4 bases and J by 0 bases, with 15 bases between the two germline ends. The length of the CDR3 is 16 residues. Germline-derived CDR1 and CDR2 are LNHDA and SQIVND (reference sequence). The CDR3 DNA sequence: TGTGCCAGTAGTACGCGCGGCTGGGGGTACCAAGAGACCCAGTACTTC. Protein: CASSTRGWGYQETQYF.

V is TRBV7-8 and J is TRBJ1-4; D is ambiguous. Trimming took 1 base from V and 4 from J, leaving 16 bases between them. The V gene's germline CDR1 is SGHVS and CDR2 FQNEAQ. The CDR3 has 17 residues. This CDR3 is CASSLGWSGRSNEKLFF. Here the CDR3 DNA reads TGTGCCAGCAGCTTAGGGTGGAGTGGCAGAAGTAATGAAAAACTGTTTTTT. The full variable domain, in which reference TRBV7-8 and TRBJ1-4 provide the parts outside the CDR3, is GAGVSQSPRYKVAKRGQDVALRCDPISGHVSLFWYQQALGQGPEFLTYFQNEAQLDKSGLPSDRFFAERPEGSVSTLKIQRTQQEDSAVYLCASSLGWSGRSNEKLFFGSGTQLSVL.

The sample holds a few counts of this clonotype. J is TRBJ2-2 and V is TRBV5-1, with unresolved D. From germline, CDR1 is SGHRS and CDR2 YFSETQ. Trimming removed 0 bases from V and 5 bases from J, with 11 bases in between. CDR3 length: 15 amino acids. CDR3 coding DNA: TGCGCCAGCAGCTTGGAAACAATTCTGACCGGGGAGCTGTTTTTT. Translating gives CASSLETILTGELFF.

This clonotype was seen a handful of times. The rearrangement joins TRBV5-1 to TRBJ2-1; D may correspond to TRBD1 or TRBD2 (5 bases each). CDR3 length: 14 residues. Germline CDR1 and CDR2: SGHRS and YFSETQ. V shed 0 bases and J shed 9 bases, with 13 bases lying between them. CDR3 in DNA: TGCGCCAGCAGCTTGGTGGGGGTTCGAATTGAGCAGTTCTTC. Translation gives CASSLVGVRIEQFF.

The gene calls are TRBV5-1 and TRBJ1-6, with 7 bases aligning to TRBD1. Germline trimming cut 3 bases from V and 10 bases from J; bases unmatched to any gene: 19. This CDR3 spans 18 amino acids. Germline CDR1 is SGHRS and CDR2 is YFSETQ. CDR3 sequence: CASSSNPGARGARSPLHF. CDR3 bases: TGCGCCAGCAGCTCCAACCCTGGGGCCAGGGGGGCTAGATCACCCCTCCACTTT.

The table lists this clonotype with many counts. This rearrangement joins TRBV7-9 to TRBJ2-1; no definite D call. V lost 4 bases, J lost 5 bases, and 12 bases lay in between. The CDR3 extends over 14 amino acids. Germline V gene sequence: CDR1 SEHNR, CDR2 FQNEAQ (reference sequence). CDR3 bases: TGTGCCAGCAGCTCAAAACGAACCCACAATGAGCAGTTCTTC. Translation: CASSSKRTHNEQFF.

This clonotype occurred many times. The CDR3 nucleotides are TGTGCCAGCAGTTTATGGGGGGCTGCGTATGGCTACACCTTC. It is translated as CASSLWGAAYGYTF. The chain combines TRBV12-3 or TRBV12-4 with TRBJ1-2; tentatively, D is TRBD1 (6 bases). The CDR3 has 14 amino acids. Deletions cut 2 bases from V and 5 bases from J, with 12 bases between.

This clonotype came up many times. This chain joins TRBV28 and TRBJ2-7, with TRBD2 as a possible D gene (6 bases). The germline gives CDR1 MDHEN, CDR2 SYDVKM. The CDR3 consists of 14 residues. Trimming took 2 bases from V and 2 from J, leaving 10 bases between them. DNA of the CDR3: TGTGCCAGCAGTTTAGACGGGGGACCCTACGAGCAGTACTTC. It is translated as CASSLDGGPYEQYF.

This chain's CDR3 is CASSPRQGSIYSGANVLTF. The CDR3 DNA reads as TGCGCCAGCAGCCCCAGACAGGGGTCGATTTACTCTGGGGCCAACGTCCTGACTTTC. This chain joins TRBV5-1 and TRBJ2-6, with 8 bases aligning to TRBD1. CDR3 length equals 19 residues. CDR1 and CDR2 from the germline V gene are SGHRS and YFSETQ. The junction had 12 bases not matched to a gene; V was cut back by 4 bases and J by 0 bases.

This rearrangement joins TRBV30 to TRBJ2-2; 7 nucleotides match TRBD1. The CDR3 spans 13 residues. Germline loops: CDR1 GTSNPN, CDR2 SVGIG (reference sequence). Losses at the gene ends were 5 bases for V and 4 bases for J; bases not matched to a gene: 4. As DNA, the CDR3 is TGTGCCTGGGACAGGGAGTTCACCGGGGAGCTGTTTTTT. Its protein is CAWDREFTGELFF.

The genes are TRBV27 and TRBJ2-7; perhaps TRBD1 as D (6 bases). Trimming pared 4 bases from V and 2 bases from J, leaving 12 bases between. The CDR3 is 14 residues long. CDR1 is MNHEY and CDR2 is SMNVEV in the germline V gene (reference sequence). The CDR3 sequence: CASSWNRATYEQYF. The CDR3 DNA sequence: TGTGCCAGCAGTTGGAACAGGGCGACCTACGAGCAGTACTTC.

The chain carries TRBV12-3 or TRBV12-4 and TRBJ2-5; D assignment may be TRBD1 or TRBD2 (5 bases each). This CDR3 has 14 amino acids. Deletions cut 5 bases from V and 1 base from J, with 11 bases between. The CDR3 sequence is CASSRDATQETQYF. In DNA form, the CDR3 reads TGTGCCAGCAGTCGGGACGCCACCCAAGAGACCCAGTACTTC.

The V gene is TRBV4-2, the J gene TRBJ2-7, with unresolved D. V lost 0 bases and J lost 0, with 12 bases in between. The CDR3 is 16 amino acids. CDR1 and CDR2 from the germline V gene are LGHNA and YNFKEQ. The CDR3 DNA sequence: TGTGCCAGCAGCCAAGATGCGTTAGGGTCCTCCTACGAGCAGTACTTC. Its protein is CASSQDALGSSYEQYF.

Of note for this clonotype: One end of the junction fails to match germline, which may point to a read error. The rearrangement links TRBV7-6 to TRBJ2-7; 7 positions match TRBD1. The CDR3 totals 11 residues. Germline lookup yields CDR1 SGHVS and CDR2 FNYEAQ. CDR3 bases: TGTGCCAGCAGCCCTGGACAGGAACTAAGATTC. This translates into CASSPGQELRF.

This clonotype was seen ten or more times. This chain links TRBV6-5 with TRBJ2-2; possibly TRBD1 for D (5 bases). The V gene's germline CDR1 is MNHEY and CDR2 SVGAGI. V shed 0 bases and J shed 3 bases, with 11 bases lying between them. This CDR3 has 16 residues. The chain's CDR3 is CASSYSNRFYTGELFF. CDR3 in DNA: TGTGCCAGCAGTTACTCGAACAGGTTTTACACCGGGGAGCTGTTTTTT.

This rearrangement joins TRBV10-3 to TRBJ2-1, with D tentatively TRBD2 (6 bases). CDR3 length equals 13 residues. V was shortened by 2 bases and J by 10 bases, with 12 bases between the two germline ends. Germline V gene data show CDR1 as ENHRY and CDR2 as SYGVKD. DNA of the CDR3: TGTGCCATCAGTGAGCGAGGGACTCCCGAGCAGTTCTTC. Amino acids: CAISERGTPEQFF.

This clonotype came up many times. The rearrangement joins TRBV20-1 to TRBJ1-5; maybe TRBD1 (6 bases). Per the germline V gene, CDR1 is DFQATT and CDR2 is SNEGSKA (reference sequence). Trimming pared 5 bases from V and 0 bases from J, leaving 14 bases between. The CDR3 extends over 15 amino acids. The CDR3 nucleotides are TGCAGTGCTCACCTACAGGGTTATAGCAATCAGCCCCAGCATTTT. As protein: CSAHLQGYSNQPQHF.

There are a few counts of this clonotype. The genes are TRBV20-1 and TRBJ2-3, with a possible D match to TRBD1 (6 bases). Trimming stripped 0 bases from V and 1 base from J, with 14 bases between. Germline V gene sequence: CDR1 DFQATT, CDR2 SNEGSKA (reference sequence). There are 16 residues in the CDR3. DNA of the CDR3: TGCAGTGCTAGAGATTGGGAACAGGGCGGCACAGATACGCAGTATTTT. Its translation is CSARDWEQGGTDTQYF.

This clonotype appeared many times. V and J are TRBV7-9 and TRBJ2-1; possibly TRBD2 for D (6 bases). CDR3 size: 14 residues. Germline loops: CDR1 SEHNR, CDR2 FQNEAQ (reference sequence). Trimming took off 1 base at V and 10 bases at J, with 14 bases between the two ends. CDR3 bases: TGTGCCAGCAGCTTAGTTCTCTTCGGGGGAGAGCAGTTCTTC. As protein: CASSLVLFGGEQFF. Variable domain in full (rest from reference TRBV7-9 and TRBJ2-1): DTGVSQNPRHKITKRGQNVTFRCDPISEHNRLYWYRQTLGQGPEFLTYFQNEAQLEKSRLLSDRFSAERPKGSFSTLEIQRTEQGDSAMYLCASSLVLFGGEQFFGPGTRLTVL.